This T cell receptor beta chain was recovered during a study of blood T cell repertoires in COVID-19. Germline CDR1 and CDR2: SEHNR and FQNEAQ (reference sequence). This CDR3 comprises 17 residues. The V and J ends lost 5 bases and 5 bases respectively, with 22 bases between them. Original processing methods: Reference gene primer amplification gave estimated nucleated cell counts. Repertoires were generated with immunoSEQ multiplex PCR, while TCRdb's copy carries only in-frame clones and drops some. The DNA gave D and trimming, while V, J and clone size come from that table. The sample holds fewer than 250,000 clones, 87% seen once.

The sample consisted of PBMCs or T cells enriched from blood (not recorded which). The source is a man aged 30 to 45 who had recovered from COVID-19. This chain joins TRBV7-9 and TRBJ1-5, with D perhaps TRBD1 (5 bases). CDR3 nucleotides: TGTGCCAGCAGCCTTAGCGGAGAGGGGCCGACTTATCAGCCCCAGCATTTT. It specifies CASSLSGEGPTYQPQHF.